These 11 T cell receptor beta chains share one sample of origin, sequenced in a study of shared T cell receptors in the human thymus (dated by TCRdb to about 2021). Library creation used the immunoSEQ multiplex PCR assay. TCRdb took this table from immuneACCESS and kept in-frame rearrangements with V and J called. Such tables lack part of the clones; where checked against another copy, unresolved V genes explain under half of the gap, and the rest is unexplained. The sample yields roughly 700,000 clones; over 75% were counted once. Jointly, the top ten make up about 0.01% of the sample. These sequences were also reported in another study, on human thymus T cells.

Sample: thymocytes. These TCRs come from a boy under two years old with a congenital heart defect. Donor details come from another sample of the same person, matched by shared clones.

The V call is TRBV11-2, the J call TRBJ2-1, with 11 nucleotides matching TRBD2. Trimming cost V 4 bases and J 7 bases; bases outside gene matches: 3. The length of the CDR3 is 14 residues. CDR1 is SGHAT, CDR2 FQNNGV, per germline. The chain's CDR3 is CASSSRTSGNEQFF. CDR3 bases: TGTGCCAGCAGCTCAAGGACTAGCGGGAATGAGCAGTTCTTC.

This clone has just one count. The chain carries TRBV5-4 and TRBJ1-2; tentative D call: TRBD1 (5 bases). The V gene's germline CDR1 is SGHNT and CDR2 YYREEE (reference sequence). The CDR3 extends over 12 amino acids. V was trimmed by 5 bases and J by 4 bases, leaving 9 bases between them. As DNA, the CDR3 is TGTGCCAGCAGTTCGACAGTCTATGGCTACACCTTC. Translating gives CASSSTVYGYTF.

The chain employs TRBV5-5 and TRBJ2-1, with 8 positions matching TRBD2. The CDR3 consists of 16 residues. V shed 0 bases, J shed 4 bases, and the junction held 6 bases outside the gene matches. Germline-derived CDR1 and CDR2 are SGHKS and YYEKEE (reference sequence). The CDR3 region has the DNA TGTGCCAGCAGCTTGGCTTGGGGGACTAGGTACAATGAGCAGTTCTTC. Translating gives CASSLAWGTRYNEQFF.

The V and J genes are TRBV5-4 and TRBJ2-4, with D tentatively TRBD2 (5 bases). V lost 0 bases, J lost 8 bases, and 12 bases lay in between. Germline V gene lookup returns CDR1 SGHNT and CDR2 YYREEE (reference sequence). The CDR3 has 14 residues. The CDR3 region is CASSLAGVGDIQYF. In nucleotides, the CDR3 is TGTGCCAGCAGCTTGGCCGGGGTCGGCGACATTCAGTACTTC. Looking up the rest from reference TRBV5-4 and TRBJ2-4 gives the full variable domain: ETGVTQSPTHLIKTRGQQVTLRCSSQSGHNTVSWYQQALGQGPQFIFQYYREEENGRGNFPPRFSGLQFPNYSSELNVNALELDDSALYLCASSLAGVGDIQYFGAGTRLSVL.

V and J are TRBV14 and TRBJ1-4, with TRBD1 matching over 11 bases. Germline values: CDR1 SGHDN, CDR2 FVKESK. The CDR3 sequence is 15 residues long. V shed 3 bases and J 6 bases; nucleotides not matched to a gene: 3. This CDR3 is CASSHTGQGDEKLFF. CDR3 DNA: TGTGCCAGCAGCCACACGGGACAGGGGGATGAAAAACTGTTTTTT.

The chain employs TRBV27 and TRBJ2-2, with 8 bases aligning to TRBD1. The CDR3 sequence is 17 residues long. The ends lost 5 bases at V and 2 bases at J; junction bases unmatched: 10. In germline, CDR1 is MNHEY, CDR2 SMNVEV (reference sequence). CDR3: CASSARTGSRNTGELFF. The DNA for the CDR3 is TGTGCCAGCAGTGCTCGGACAGGGAGCCGTAACACCGGGGAGCTGTTTTTT.

J is TRBJ2-1 and V is TRBV14; no definite D call. This CDR3 spans 12 amino acids. Germline CDR1 reads SGHDN; CDR2 reads FVKESK. V shed 0 bases and J shed 8 bases, with 5 bases lying between them. The CDR3 nucleotides are TGTGCCAGCAGCCAAGATCGGGATGAGCAGTTCTTC. It codes for CASSQDRDEQFF.

This clone was seen a few times. The chain combines TRBV28 with TRBJ2-7; 10 positions match TRBD2. Germline values: CDR1 MDHEN, CDR2 SYDVKM. This CDR3 contains 22 residues. V lost 7 bases, J lost 0 bases, and 27 bases stayed unmatched. CDR3 in amino acids: CASNLAGEGGAKAREPSYEQYF. CDR3 bases: TGTGCCAGCAACCTAGCGGGAGAGGGAGGGGCAAAGGCCCGAGAACCCTCCTACGAGCAGTACTTC.

This clone was observed a few times. The gene calls are TRBV4-3 and TRBJ1-2, with 7 bases fitting TRBD1. The length of the CDR3 is 18 residues. After removal of 3 bases from V and 4 bases from J, the junction contained 17 bases not matched to a gene. CDR1 is LGHNA and CDR2 is YSLEER in the germline V gene. Written as DNA, the CDR3 is TGCGCCAGCAGCCAGATACGAGGGACAGTTTTGATCGGCTATGGCTACACCTTC. It specifies CASSQIRGTVLIGYGYTF.

V and J are TRBV5-1 and TRBJ1-2; TRBD1 matches 8 bases. CDR1 and CDR2 (germline): SGHRS, YFSETQ. Trimming took 4 bases from V and 3 from J; bases not matched to a gene: 5. The CDR3 sequence is 14 residues long. As DNA, the CDR3 is TGCGCCAGCAGCGGGACAGGTTTGGACTATGGCTACACCTTC. Translating it yields CASSGTGLDYGYTF.

The genes are TRBV10-3 and TRBJ2-3; 10 nucleotides agree with TRBD2. The CDR3 sequence is 14 residues long. CDR1 is ENHRY and CDR2 is SYGVKD in the germline V gene. V lost 7 bases to trimming and J lost 4 bases; unmatched junction nucleotides: 5. The CDR3 DNA reads TGTGCCATCACTAGCGGGAGTGGGGCAGATACGCAGTATTTT. It encodes CAITSGSGADTQYF.